Presented here are 4 T cell receptor beta chains from one specimen sequenced in a study of T cells and Merkel cell carcinoma outcomes. TCRdb keeps only in-frame clones here, not all; method: immunoSEQ multiplex PCR. The sample records 4,000 to 5,000 clones, 92% being singletons. Specimen: tumor tissue from Merkel cell carcinoma. The receptors come from a human donor with Merkel cell carcinoma.

The genes are TRBV12-1 and TRBJ2-5. TRBV12-1 is listed as a pseudogene. The CDR3 sequence is 14 residues long. The CDR3 DNA is TGTGCCAGCCGAAGGGTGGCTACCCAAGAGACCCAGTACTTC. It specifies CASRRVATQETQYF.

The chain is built from TRBV5-1 and TRBJ2-2; TRBD2 matches at 7 bases. The CDR3 totals 14 residues. From germline, CDR1 is SGHRS and CDR2 YFSETQ. V trimming: 3 bases; J trimming: 1 base; junction bases outside the gene matches: 0. This CDR3 reads CASSWGGNTGELFF. The CDR3 DNA sequence: TGCGCCAGCAGCTGGGGGGGGAACACCGGGGAGCTGTTTTTT.

This clone occurred once. The CDR3 is CASSARITADTQYF. The CDR3 DNA sequence: TGTGCCAGCAGCGCCCGGATTACGGCAGATACGCAGTATTTT. The rearrangement joins TRBV11-2 to TRBJ2-3; D gene ambiguous. Trimming left V 5 bases short and J 4 bases short, with 13 bases between. This CDR3 spans 14 amino acids. Germline V lookup: CDR1 SGHAT, CDR2 FQNNGV.

The rearrangement links TRBV28 to TRBJ1-2, with D maybe TRBD1 (5 bases). Germline V gene lookup returns CDR1 MDHEN and CDR2 SYDVKM. V was cut by 3 bases and J by 4 bases, with 9 bases left in between. This CDR3 has 13 amino acids. The CDR3 DNA reads as TGTGCCAGCAGTTTTGGGACGGCCTATGGCTACACCTTC. Encoded protein: CASSFGTAYGYTF.